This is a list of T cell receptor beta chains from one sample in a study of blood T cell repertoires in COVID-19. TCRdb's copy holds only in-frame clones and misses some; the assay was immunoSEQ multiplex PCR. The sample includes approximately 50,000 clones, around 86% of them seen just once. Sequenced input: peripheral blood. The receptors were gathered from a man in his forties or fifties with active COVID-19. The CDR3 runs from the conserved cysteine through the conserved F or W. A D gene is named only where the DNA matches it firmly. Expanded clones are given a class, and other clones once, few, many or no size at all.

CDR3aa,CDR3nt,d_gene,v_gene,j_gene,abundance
CAWSVGGRQPQHF,TGTGCCTGGAGTGTAGGGGGACGGCAGCCCCAGCATTTT,NA,TRBV30,TRBJ1-5,NA
CASSRRLAGVYNEQFF,TGTGCCAGCAGTCGCCGTTTAGCGGGGGTCTACAATGAGCAGTTCTTC,TRBD2,TRBV11-2,TRBJ2-1,NA
CASSLRQGRNTIYF,TGTGCCAGCAGCTTGCGGCAGGGAAGAAACACCATATATTTT,NA,TRBV7-2,TRBJ1-3,NA
CASSLSSGRAGELFF,TGCGCCAGCAGCTTGTCCAGCGGGAGAGCCGGGGAGCTGTTTTTT,TRBD2,TRBV5-1,TRBJ2-2,once
CAISMGNLAGNQPQHF,TGTGCCATCAGTATGGGAAACCTGGCAGGGAATCAGCCCCAGCATTTT,NA,TRBV10-3,TRBJ1-5,NA
CASSYVGGTGQETQYF,TGTGCCAGCAGTTACGTGGGCGGGACAGGACAAGAGACCCAGTACTTC,TRBD1,TRBV6-2/TRBV6-3,TRBJ2-5,NA
CASGLITRGRDNYGYTF,TGTGCTAGTGGTTTGATCACTAGGGGGAGAGATAACTATGGCTACACCTTC,NA,TRBV12-5,TRBJ1-2,NA
CSARVSVEQYF,TGCAGTGCTAGGGTGTCGGTGGAGCAGTACTTC,NA,TRBV20-1,TRBJ2-7,NA
CASSVDSGSSYNEQFF,TGTGCCAGCAGCGTAGACAGCGGGAGTTCCTACAATGAGCAGTTCTTC,TRBD2,TRBV9,TRBJ2-1,few
CASSSGDRPYEQYF,TGTGCCAGCAGCTCAGGGGACAGACCATACGAGCAGTACTTC,TRBD1,TRBV7-2,TRBJ2-7,NA
CASNVQGMNTEAFF,TGTGCCAGCAACGTACAGGGAATGAACACTGAAGCTTTCTTT,NA,TRBV7-2,TRBJ1-1,NA
CSATLAGQETQYF,TGCAGCGCAACGCTAGCGGGCCAAGAGACCCAGTACTTC,TRBD2,TRBV29-1,TRBJ2-5,NA
CSVDPQTSGNYNEQFF,TGCAGCGTTGACCCCCAGACTAGCGGGAATTACAATGAGCAGTTCTTC,TRBD2,TRBV29-1,TRBJ2-1,NA
CAISGTDPYEQYF,TGTGCCATCAGTGGGACAGACCCCTACGAGCAGTACTTC,NA,TRBV10-3,TRBJ2-7,NA
CSASSGTGNQPQHF,TGCAGTGCTAGTTCCGGGACAGGGAATCAGCCCCAGCATTTT,TRBD1,TRBV20-1,TRBJ1-5,NA
CASSLEGGIANYGYTF,TGTGCCAGCAGCTTGGAAGGGGGCATCGCTAACTATGGCTACACCTTC,TRBD1,TRBV5-4,TRBJ1-2,NA
CATSRDPRERSNQPQHF,TGTGCCACCAGCAGAGACCCCCGTGAGCGTAGCAATCAGCCCCAGCATTTT,NA,TRBV15,TRBJ1-5,NA
CASSPGQGHTEAFF,TGTGCCAGCTCACCAGGACAGGGTCACACTGAAGCTTTCTTT,TRBD1,TRBV18,TRBJ1-1,NA
CATGRESTDTQYF,TGTGCCACGGGCCGGGAAAGCACAGATACGCAGTATTTT,NA,TRBV2,TRBJ2-3,NA
CASSIAGGNTEAFF,TGTGCCAGTAGTATCGCAGGGGGGAACACTGAAGCTTTCTTT,TRBD1,TRBV19,TRBJ1-1,NA
CAIKGAGQYSYEQYF,TGTGCCATCAAAGGGGCAGGACAGTACTCCTACGAGCAGTACTTC,NA,TRBV10-3,TRBJ2-7,NA
CAWRDRTGSYEQYF,TGTGCCTGGAGGGACCGGACAGGGAGCTACGAGCAGTACTTC,TRBD1,TRBV30,TRBJ2-7,NA
CASSLAYGLGTGYNSPLHF,TGTGCCAGCAGCTTAGCGTATGGACTCGGGACAGGTTATAATTCACCCCTCCACTTT,TRBD1,TRBV7-2,TRBJ1-6,NA
CASSYSSVFNEKLFF,TGTGCCAGCAGTTACTCGTCAGTATTTAATGAAAAACTGTTTTTT,NA,TRBV6-5,TRBJ1-4,once
CSVARDSQGEEAFF,TGCAGCGTTGCCCGGGACAGTCAGGGGGAAGAAGCTTTCTTT,TRBD1,TRBV29-1,TRBJ1-1,once
CASSSSIRSGTGTDTQYF,TGTGCCAGCAGCTCGAGTATTCGGTCCGGGACAGGCACAGATACGCAGTATTTT,TRBD1,TRBV5-4,TRBJ2-3,NA
CASKGQGSNTEAFF,TGTGCCAGCAAAGGACAGGGTTCGAACACTGAAGCTTTCTTT,TRBD1,TRBV6-5,TRBJ1-1,NA
CASSSGASGNTIYF,TGTGCCAGTAGCTCAGGGGCCTCTGGAAACACCATATATTTT,NA,TRBV19,TRBJ1-3,NA
CASSDQGAGTGELFF,TGTGCCAGCAGTGACCAGGGGGCCGGCACCGGGGAGCTGTTTTTT,TRBD1,TRBV2,TRBJ2-2,NA
CASSFVGQGDEKLFF,TGTGCCAGCAGTTTTGTGGGACAGGGGGATGAAAAACTGTTTTTT,TRBD1,TRBV28,TRBJ1-4,NA
CASSLETALRYEQYF,TGCGCCAGCAGCTTGGAGACAGCCTTACGCTACGAGCAGTACTTC,NA,TRBV5-1,TRBJ2-7,NA
CATSDSAGQPRETQYF,TGTGCCACCAGTGATTCGGCGGGACAGCCGAGGGAGACCCAGTACTTC,NA,TRBV24-1,TRBJ2-5,NA
CASSTGRNSGGTEAFF,TGTGCCAGCAGTACGGGACGGAATTCGGGGGGGACTGAAGCTTTCTTT,NA,TRBV6-6,TRBJ1-1,NA
CASSVGTGTMNTEAFF,TGTGCCAGCAGCGTAGGGACAGGGACCATGAACACTGAAGCTTTCTTT,TRBD1,TRBV9,TRBJ1-1,NA
CASSQVLGSGRDTQYF,TGTGCCAGCAGCCAAGTGCTTGGTAGCGGGAGAGATACGCAGTATTTT,TRBD2,TRBV4-2,TRBJ2-3,NA
CASSLGQRASGNTIYF,TGTGCCAGCAGCTTAGGACAGAGAGCCTCTGGAAACACCATATATTTT,NA,TRBV7-8,TRBJ1-3,NA
CASSLSSEAFF,TGTGCCAGCAGCTTGTCTTCTGAAGCTTTCTTT,NA,TRBV5-6,TRBJ1-1,NA
CASSLALETATADTQYF,TGCGCCAGCAGCTTGGCTTTAGAGACAGCTACCGCAGATACGCAGTATTTT,NA,TRBV5-1,TRBJ2-3,NA
CARGRVGGYTF,TGTGCCAGAGGGCGGGTTGGTGGCTACACCTTC,NA,TRBV21-1,TRBJ1-2,NA
CASSIAGTGPQETQYF,TGTGCCAGTAGTATAGCAGGGACAGGTCCCCAAGAGACCCAGTACTTC,TRBD1,TRBV19,TRBJ2-5,NA
CASSPTRGKETQYF,TGTGCCAGCAGCCCCACCAGGGGGAAAGAGACCCAGTACTTC,TRBD1,TRBV7-2,TRBJ2-5,once
CSATIGETQYF,TGCAGTGCCACGATCGGAGAGACCCAGTACTTC,NA,TRBV20-1,TRBJ2-5,medium-sized
CASSLGAGDVYEQYF,TGTGCCAGCAGCTTAGGAGCGGGAGACGTGTACGAGCAGTACTTC,TRBD2,TRBV7-9,TRBJ2-7,once
CASSLVGRGAEAFF,TGTGCCAGCAGCTTAGTGGGCAGGGGTGCTGAAGCTTTCTTT,NA,TRBV7-9,TRBJ1-1,NA
CASRSGPYEQYF,TGTGCCAGCAGGAGCGGGCCCTACGAGCAGTACTTC,NA,TRBV2,TRBJ2-7,NA
CASSFRDRGNEQFF,TGTGCCAGCAGCTTCCGGGACAGGGGAAATGAGCAGTTCTTC,TRBD1,TRBV7-3,TRBJ2-1,NA
CASSSGDLNEKLFF,TGTGCCAGCAGTTCAGGGGACCTTAATGAAAAACTGTTTTTT,NA,TRBV28,TRBJ1-4,NA
CASSVGGGEPLHF,TGTGCCAGCAGCGTAGGTGGAGGGGAGCCCCTCCACTTT,NA,TRBV9,TRBJ1-6,NA
CASSFESSGSTDTQYF,TGCGCCAGCAGCTTTGAGTCTAGCGGGAGTACAGATACGCAGTATTTT,TRBD2,TRBV5-1,TRBJ2-3,once
CASSYGTGTGSYEQYF,TGTGCCAGCAGTTACGGTACCGGGACAGGGTCCTACGAGCAGTACTTC,TRBD1,TRBV6-6,TRBJ2-7,once
CASSTYVADTEAFF,TGTGCCAGTAGTACCTACGTTGCGGACACTGAAGCTTTCTTT,NA,TRBV19,TRBJ1-1,NA
CASQGDMKFSTF,TGTGCCAGCCAAGGGGATATGAAGTTCTCCACCTTC,NA,TRBV6-5,TRBJ1-2,few
CASSPRGGTYNEQFF,TGTGCCAGCAGCCCGAGGGGGGGCACCTACAATGAGCAGTTCTTC,NA,TRBV7-9,TRBJ2-1,NA
CASSVGQPYEQYF,TGTGCCAGCAGCGTGGGACAGCCCTACGAGCAGTACTTC,TRBD1,TRBV7-8,TRBJ2-7,NA
CASTGGRNTEAFF,TGTGCCAGCACTGGGGGGAGGAACACTGAAGCTTTCTTT,NA,TRBV28,TRBJ1-1,NA
CASSLGSYGTADTQYF,TGCGCCAGCAGCTTGGGGAGCTACGGAACGGCAGATACGCAGTATTTT,NA,TRBV5-1,TRBJ2-3,NA
CASSELGQGAWYGYTF,TGTGCCAGCAGTGAATTGGGACAGGGGGCTTGGTATGGCTACACCTTC,TRBD1,TRBV6-1,TRBJ1-2,NA
CASSFTGDGNTIYF,TGTGCCAGCAGTTTCACAGGGGACGGAAACACCATATATTTT,TRBD1,TRBV11-2,TRBJ1-3,NA
CASSLAGAYEQYF,TGTGCCAGCAGCCTAGCGGGGGCCTACGAGCAGTACTTC,TRBD2,TRBV11-2,TRBJ2-7,NA